Shown below are 5 T cell receptor beta chains from a single sample sequenced in a study of PD-1 blockade in classical Hodgkin lymphoma. Each and every patient relapsed after autologous stem cell transplantation, and patients got differing brentuximab vedotin exposure. The data were produced by immunoSEQ multiplex PCR, yet TCRdb's version contains in-frame clones alone and is incomplete. Among some 41,000 clones listed, roughly 78% were seen once. The specimen was peripheral blood mononuclear cells (PBMCs), collected before the second cycle of nivolumab. All receptors come from a human donor with classical Hodgkin lymphoma.

This clone was counted a few times. The rearrangement joins TRBV6-5 to TRBJ1-3; D unresolved. The CDR3 sequence is 15 residues long. Germline V gene lookup returns CDR1 MNHEY and CDR2 SVGAGI. V lost 5 bases to trimming and J lost 0 bases, with 11 bases between them. DNA of the CDR3: TGTGCCAGCAGTGCAAACGGTTACTCTGGAAACACCATATATTTT. Amino acid sequence: CASSANGYSGNTIYF.

The chain recombines TRBV10-3 with TRBJ1-2; weak D call: TRBD1 (6 bases). In germline, CDR1 is ENHRY, CDR2 SYGVKD. V was clipped by 6 bases and J by 0 bases, with 14 bases between them. This CDR3 spans 15 amino acids. CDR3 loop: CAIRFPQGPNYGYTF. CDR3 nucleotides: TGTGCCATCAGATTCCCTCAGGGGCCTAACTATGGCTACACCTTC.

The V call is TRBV27, the J call TRBJ2-7, with D possibly TRBD1 on 5 matching bases. Per germline, CDR1 MNHEY and CDR2 SMNVEV (reference sequence). V shed 7 bases and J shed 4 bases, with 11 bases lying between them. The CDR3 is made up of 12 amino acids. CDR3 region: CASKGRVYEQYF. The CDR3 DNA reads TGTGCCAGCAAAGGCAGGGTTTACGAGCAGTACTTC.

CDR3 coding DNA: TGTGCCAGCAGTGATTGGCCCGACGGTACAGATACGCAGTATTTT. Translation gives CASSDWPDGTDTQYF. V is TRBV6-1 and J is TRBJ2-3; D remains unclear. In germline, CDR1 is MNHNS, CDR2 SASEGT. The CDR3 extends over 15 amino acids. Trimming cost V 3 bases and J 3 bases, with 13 bases left between them.

The chain uses TRBV18 and TRBJ1-2, with D tentatively TRBD1 (6 bases). Trimming removed 7 bases from V and 5 bases from J, with 17 bases in between. This CDR3 is built from 14 residues. Per germline, CDR1 KGHSH and CDR2 LQKENI. The chain's CDR3 is CASLESTGGYGYTF. DNA for the CDR3: TGTGCCAGCTTAGAATCGACAGGTGGATATGGCTACACCTTC.